This TCR beta chain emerged from a study of cytotoxic CD8 clonotypes in ibrutinib-treated CLL. As for the study in general: The study included 11 relapsed/refractory and 15 treatment-naive patients; roughly 17 had IGHV unmutated disease. Study-wide results and limits: A rise in clonality was seen at ibrutinib response, and a fall back toward baseline was seen at progression. At baseline, clonality was higher than in age-matched healthy donors and correlated with CD8+ counts. Sustained-remission and progressing patients diverged in sampling times.

This clone was seen more than once but under ten times. Its antigen is undetermined. This CDR3 region has 15 residues. From germline, CDR1 is SGHVS and CDR2 FQNEAQ. J lost 4 bases, V lost 5 bases, and 6 bases had no gene match. The assay was immunoSEQ multiplex PCR, and TCRdb's table has in-frame clones only and misses some. The sample comprises around 300,000 clones, approximately 80% of which are singletons, and 5.5% to 8% rests with the top ten. The source was PBMCs, collected before ibrutinib treatment. The source is a human donor with chronic lymphocytic leukemia. The J gene is TRBJ2-7, the V gene TRBV7-8, with TRBD2 matching 12 bases. CDR3 DNA sequence: TGTGCCAGCAGCGCCCGACTAGCGGGGGAGTACGAGCAGTACTTC. As protein: CASSARLAGEYEQYF.